This T cell receptor (beta chain) was observed in a study of neoadjuvant anti-PD-1 for oral cavity cancer. Time point in this sample: after neoadjuvant nivolumab, at surgical resection. This clone appeared a few times. The CDR3 is made up of 13 amino acids. CDR1 and CDR2 (germline): MRHNA, SNTAGT. After removal of 6 bases from V and 6 bases from J, the junction contained 6 bases not matched to a gene. Assay: immunoSEQ multiplex PCR; the TCRdb copy retains only in-frame clones and omits some. The sample includes approximately 37,000 clones, more than 35% of them seen just once. The source was tumor tissue, collected after nivolumab (anti-PD-1) treatment. This chain uses TRBV6-4 with TRBJ2-3; 7 nucleotides agree with TRBD1. This sequence was found in a person aged 35-79 years with oral cavity squamous cell carcinoma. CDR3 DNA: TGTGCCAGCAGCCCGACAGGGACGGATACGCAGTATTTT. Translating gives CASSPTGTDTQYF.